This is a list of T cell receptor beta chains from one sample in a study of T cell responses to AZD1222 COVID-19 vaccine. Measured with immunoSEQ multiplex PCR; TCRdb has only the in-frame clones, and not every one. The data show fewer than 200,000 clones, about nine tenths seen once. Sequencing was performed on peripheral blood, taken 28 days after the second AZD1222 dose. The receptors were sampled from an adult who received the AZD1222 COVID-19 vaccine. The CDR3 runs from the conserved cysteine through the conserved F or W. A D gene is named only where the DNA matches it firmly. Not every row has a clone size; where given, it reads once, few, many or a size class.

CDR3 DNA	CDR3 protein	clone size	D gene	CDR3 length	V gene	J gene
TGTGCCTGGAGTGATACAGGGATGAACACTGAAGCTTTCTTT	CAWSDTGMNTEAFF	NA	NA	14	TRBV30	TRBJ1-1
TGTGCCAGCAGCTCGCCCCCAGGCGAGCAGTACTTC	CASSSPPGEQYF	NA	NA	12	TRBV7-9	TRBJ2-7
TGTGCCAGCAGCCCGGGGCCGGGACAGACTTACGAGCAGTACTTC	CASSPGPGQTYEQYF	NA	TRBD1	15	TRBV5-6	TRBJ2-7
TGTGCCAGCAGCTTACAAAAGGGGGACTATGGCTACACCTTC	CASSLQKGDYGYTF	NA	NA	14	TRBV7-2	TRBJ1-2
TGTGCCATACACAGTGGAAACACCATATATTTT	CAIHSGNTIYF	NA	NA	11	TRBV10-3	TRBJ1-3
TGTGCCAGCACCGAACGGCAGGGGGCATCTGAAGCTTTCTTT	CASTERQGASEAFF	NA	TRBD1	14	TRBV2	TRBJ1-1
TGTGCCAGCTCACCGGGACAGGGAAACGAGCAGTACTTC	CASSPGQGNEQYF	NA	TRBD1	13	TRBV18	TRBJ2-7
TGCGCCAGCAGCTTGGGGGCAGCATTGAACACTGAAGCTTTCTTT	CASSLGAALNTEAFF	NA	NA	15	TRBV5-1	TRBJ1-1
TGTGCCAGCAGGGGGGGTAGCAATCAGCCCCAGCATTTT	CASRGGSNQPQHF	NA	NA	13	TRBV2	TRBJ1-5
TGCAGCGTTCGGCTAACGACACGGTACGAGCAGTACTTC	CSVRLTTRYEQYF	NA	NA	13	TRBV29-1	TRBJ2-7
TGTGCCAGCAGCGTAGGAGTAGCGGGAGGGCCGGGGCAGTACTTC	CASSVGVAGGPGQYF	NA	TRBD2	15	TRBV9	TRBJ2-7
TGTGCCAGCAGTTCTTTGGTCGGTCCCGGGGAGCTGTTTTTT	CASSSLVGPGELFF	NA	NA	14	TRBV27	TRBJ2-2
TGTGCCAGCAGTCTGGCGAGTGGGTACTATATTGAGCAGTTCTTC	CASSLASGYYIEQFF	NA	NA	15	TRBV28	TRBJ2-1
TGTGCCAGCAGCGGTGGCGGGGATCGGGGCACAGATACGCAGTATTTT	CASSGGGDRGTDTQYF	NA	NA	16	TRBV5-4	TRBJ2-3
TGCGCCAGCAGCTTGGAGTCCAGGGCGGCCTACGAGCAGTACTTC	CASSLESRAAYEQYF	NA	NA	15	TRBV5-1	TRBJ2-7
TGCAGCGTTGATCCCCTCCAGGGACCGGTCTATGGCTACACCTTC	CSVDPLQGPVYGYTF	NA	NA	15	TRBV29-1	TRBJ1-2
TGTGCTAGTGGTTTGGGGACAGTGAACACTGAAGCTTTCTTT	CASGLGTVNTEAFF	NA	NA	14	TRBV12-5	TRBJ1-1
TGTGCCAGTAGTGTAGGACTAGCGGGGAAGGCCTACGAGCAGTACTTC	CASSVGLAGKAYEQYF	NA	TRBD2	16	TRBV19	TRBJ2-7
TGCGCCAGCAGTCGAGGGGTTGGCGGGGATACGCAGTATTTT	CASSRGVGGDTQYF	NA	NA	14	TRBV10-1	TRBJ2-3
TGTGCCAGCAGCTTGGTGGGGATACAGGGGACCAATGAGCAGTTCTTC	CASSLVGIQGTNEQFF	NA	TRBD1	16	TRBV5-5	TRBJ2-1
TGTGCCAGCAGTTATGGGTATAATTCACCCCTCCACTTT	CASSYGYNSPLHF	NA	NA	13	TRBV27	TRBJ1-6
TGTGCCACCAGCAGGGAGGGACTACAAGAGACCCAGTACTTC	CATSREGLQETQYF	NA	TRBD2	14	TRBV15	TRBJ2-5
TGTGCCAGCAGCCAAGATAACTATGGCTACACCTTC	CASSQDNYGYTF	NA	NA	12	TRBV3-1/TRBV3-2	TRBJ1-2
TGCAGTGCTAGGCCGTACTACGAGCAGTACTTC	CSARPYYEQYF	NA	NA	11	TRBV20-1	TRBJ2-7
TGTGCCAGTAGTTTGGGGACAGGGAGATACGAGCAGTACTTC	CASSLGTGRYEQYF	NA	TRBD1	14	TRBV19	TRBJ2-7
TGCAGCGTTGAAACACAGGGCTACGAGCAGTACTTC	CSVETQGYEQYF	NA	NA	12	TRBV29-1	TRBJ2-7
TGTGCTAGTGGTTTGACGCCGGGACAGGGGTTTTATGGCTACACCTTC	CASGLTPGQGFYGYTF	NA	TRBD1	16	TRBV12-5	TRBJ1-2
TGTGCCAGCAGCTTAGCCCCGGGACTAGCGGGTTACACAGATACGCAGTATTTT	CASSLAPGLAGYTDTQYF	NA	TRBD2	18	TRBV13	TRBJ2-3
TGTGCCAGCAGCCAGGGGGAGACAGGGGGGCAGCCCCAGCATTTT	CASSQGETGGQPQHF	NA	NA	15	TRBV21-1	TRBJ1-5
TGTGCCAGCAGCCCAAACAGGGGAGTGGGGAACACTGAAGCTTTCTTT	CASSPNRGVGNTEAFF	NA	TRBD1	16	TRBV11-2	TRBJ1-1
TGTGCCAGCAGCGATACCACCGGGACAGGGACCTACGAGCAGTACTTC	CASSDTTGTGTYEQYF	NA	TRBD1	16	TRBV6-4	TRBJ2-7
TGTGCCAGCTCACCCTCGGAGGGTAATTCACCCCTCCACTTT	CASSPSEGNSPLHF	NA	NA	14	TRBV18	TRBJ1-6
TGTGCCAGCAGTTTATCGACATCGGCGGCAGATACGCAGTATTTT	CASSLSTSAADTQYF	NA	NA	15	TRBV27	TRBJ2-3
TGTGCCAGCTCACCGGGACAGGGGGAACATACGCAGTATTTT	CASSPGQGEHTQYF	NA	TRBD1	14	TRBV18	TRBJ2-3
TGTGCCAGCAGCTTAGAGGCCGGGTTCAATCAGCCCCAGCATTTT	CASSLEAGFNQPQHF	once	NA	15	TRBV7-6	TRBJ1-5
TGTGCCACCAGGAAAAGACTGGAACTTAATTCACCCCTCCACTTT	CATRKRLELNSPLHF	NA	NA	15	TRBV15	TRBJ1-6
TGTGCCAGCAGTGAAACCGGGACAGGGGGCAGAGCTTTCTTT	CASSETGTGGRAFF	NA	TRBD1	14	TRBV27	TRBJ1-1
TGTGCCAGCAGCTTAGGGCAGGGCAGCAATCAGCCCCAGCATTTT	CASSLGQGSNQPQHF	NA	NA	15	TRBV7-9	TRBJ1-5
TGTGCCAGCAGCGCACCGAGCCGGGGCCTTAATGAAAAACTGTTTTTT	CASSAPSRGLNEKLFF	NA	NA	16	TRBV7-9	TRBJ1-4
TGTGCCAGCAGTGTGGGGGGCTCCTACAATGAGCAGTTCTTC	CASSVGGSYNEQFF	NA	NA	14	TRBV27	TRBJ2-1